Listed here are 8 T cell receptor beta chains from one sample, sequenced in a study of T cell responses to AZD1222 COVID-19 vaccine. The method was immunoSEQ multiplex PCR; TCRdb's version includes in-frame clones alone and lacks a portion of them. The data hold 40,000 to 65,000 clones, with around 84% observed a single time. The sequences come from peripheral blood, collected on day 0 of AZD1222 vaccination. The receptors come from an adult in good health.

The chain is built from TRBV5-8 and TRBJ1-2; D is uncertain. Per germline, CDR1 SGHTS and CDR2 YDEGEE. Trimming removed 2 bases at V and 3 bases at J, with 8 bases between. This CDR3 is 13 amino acids long. The CDR3 DNA is TGTGCCAGCAGCTTTGAGGCAGACTATGGCTACACCTTC. It specifies CASSFEADYGYTF. The complete variable domain, with remaining parts taken from reference TRBV5-8 and TRBJ1-2, reads EAGVTQSPTHLIKTRGQQATLRCSPISGHTSVYWYQQALGLGLQFLLWYDEGEERNRGNFPPRFSGRQFPNYSSELNVNALELEDSALYLCASSFEADYGYTFGSGTRLTVV.

The chain carries TRBV30 and TRBJ2-2, with 12 bases matching TRBD2. CDR1 and CDR2 from the germline V gene are GTSNPN and SVGIG (reference sequence). V dropped 4 bases and J dropped 2; count of bases not matched to a gene: 2. CDR3 length: 15 residues. CDR3 nucleotide sequence: TGTGCCTGGACCGGACTAGCGGGAAACACCGGGGAGCTGTTTTTT. Its protein is CAWTGLAGNTGELFF.

V and J are TRBV4-1 and TRBJ1-4; tentative D call: TRBD1 (6 bases). With 1 base removed from V and 0 bases from J, the gap between germline ends came to 12 bases. The CDR3 runs 17 residues. Germline loops: CDR1 MGHRA, CDR2 YSYEKL. CDR3 in DNA: TGCGCCAGCAGCCAAGTTCTCAGGGGTGCAACTAATGAAAAACTGTTTTTT. Translation: CASSQVLRGATNEKLFF.

This rearrangement joins TRBV7-3 to TRBJ2-1, with D unresolved. Germline CDR1 is SGHTA and CDR2 is FQGTGA. The CDR3 has 16 amino acids. V was clipped by 5 bases and J by 9 bases, with 23 bases between them. The CDR3 nucleotides read TGTGCCAGCAGCAAGGACGGCTTACTCGATGGGCCTGAGCAGTTCTTC. It is translated as CASSKDGLLDGPEQFF.

The CDR3: CASSLYRGGEAFF. CDR3 coding DNA: TGTGCCAGCAGTTTATACAGGGGTGGTGAAGCTTTCTTT. The chain has TRBV27 and TRBJ1-1, with 7 bases identical to TRBD1. The germline V gene has CDR1 MNHEY and CDR2 SMNVEV (reference sequence). This CDR3 is 13 amino acids long. V trimming: 1 base; J trimming: 7 bases; junction bases outside the gene matches: 3.

The chain couples TRBV10-3 to TRBJ2-5, with TRBD2 matching 9 bases. The germline gives CDR1 ENHRY, CDR2 SYGVKD. This CDR3 comprises 13 residues. J was trimmed by 3 bases and V by 8 bases; bases with no gene match: 4. The chain's CDR3 is CAIRAGGEETQYF. The CDR3 DNA follows: TGTGCCATCCGCGCGGGAGGGGAAGAGACCCAGTACTTC.

The V call is TRBV6-5, the J call TRBJ1-2, with TRBD1 as a possible D gene (6 bases). Germline V gene sequence: CDR1 MNHEY, CDR2 SVGAGI. CDR3 size: 14 residues. V was trimmed by 2 bases and J by 3 bases, leaving 10 bases between them. The CDR3 sequence is CASSYRGADYGYTF. The CDR3, as DNA: TGTGCCAGCAGTTACCGGGGGGCTGACTATGGCTACACCTTC.

The chain couples TRBV6-6 to TRBJ1-5; TRBD1 is a possible D gene (5 bases). CDR1 is MNHNY, CDR2 SVGAGI, per germline (reference sequence). V lost 0 bases to trimming and J lost 5 bases, with 8 bases between them. The CDR3 loop spans 14 amino acids. The CDR3 sequence: CASSYSWGDQPQHF. The DNA of the CDR3 is TGTGCCAGCAGTTACTCCTGGGGGGATCAGCCCCAGCATTTT.